These 5 T cell receptor beta chains came from one sample sequenced in a study of shared clonotypes between healthy human individuals (dated by TCRdb to the early 2020s). For the CD8 naive samples, CD45RO-negative cells were positively selected for CCR7, yielding a CD45RA+CCR7+ population from which TemRA cells were excluded. Library preparation was by the immunoSEQ multiplex PCR assay. This is the immuneACCESS table as TCRdb keeps it, with only in-frame sequences that have V and J called. A part of the clones is gone; compared with another copy, unresolved V genes explain less than half, and the rest is unexplained. In all, the sample holds around 2,000,000 clones, and approximately 94% of those were seen once. The top ten clones comprise 1.7% of the sample. Sequencing was done on a sample of naive CD8+ T cells from PBMCs. What this sample's cell subset or site label stands for: CD45RA+CCR7+. The origin of the receptors is a man aged 18 to 29 in good health. Some clones in this sample may be carry-over from other donors' samples.

This clone was picked up a small number of times. The chain links TRBV19 to TRBJ1-1; possible D gene TRBD1, 5 bases. This CDR3 region has 15 residues. Germline loops: CDR1 LNHDA, CDR2 SQIVND (reference sequence). V was trimmed by 1 base and J by 1 base, leaving 10 bases between them. Here the CDR3 DNA reads TGTGCCAGTAGTATAGCTGCTCAGGGGAACACTGAAGCTTTCTTT. Residues: CASSIAAQGNTEAFF.

This clone was found once. The chain has TRBV5-6 and TRBJ2-5, with no clear D. V lost 3 bases and J lost 5, with 17 bases in between. Germline CDR1 is SGHDT and CDR2 is YYEEEE. CDR3 length equals 15 residues. The CDR3 region has the DNA TGTGCCAGCAGCTATCAGAGGTATAGGTGGGAGACCCAGTACTTC. Translated: CASSYQRYRWETQYF.

Comment on this clone: The same CDR3 also results from other DNA sequences found in this sample. The CDR3 is CASSLGRVYEQYF. In DNA, the CDR3 is TGTGCCAGCAGCTTAGGCAGGGTGTACGAGCAGTACTTC. The chain recombines TRBV13 with TRBJ2-7; perhaps TRBD1 as D (5 bases). Germline-derived CDR1 and CDR2 are PRHDT and FYEKMQ (reference sequence). The CDR3 totals 13 residues. Trimming removed 0 bases at V and 4 bases at J, with 7 bases between.

CDR3 residues: CASSQELRQGTSYEQYF. CDR3 sequence (DNA): TGCGCCAGCAGCCAAGAATTGCGACAGGGGACTTCCTACGAGCAGTACTTC. This chain connects TRBV4-1 to TRBJ2-7; 8 bases agree with TRBD1. The CDR3 has 17 amino acids. Germline CDR1 reads MGHRA; CDR2 reads YSYEKL. V lost 0 bases to trimming and J lost 1 base; unmatched junction nucleotides: 8.

The rearrangement links TRBV6-1 to TRBJ1-1; maybe TRBD1 (5 bases). CDR3 length equals 14 residues. With 2 bases removed from V and 1 base from J, the gap between germline ends came to 8 bases. Germline V gene data show CDR1 as MNHNS and CDR2 as SASEGT. CDR3 loop: CASSETGTNTEAFF. As DNA, the CDR3 is TGTGCCAGCAGTGAAACAGGAACGAACACTGAAGCTTTCTTT.